Below are 3 T cell receptor beta chains sequenced from a single sample in a study of blood T cell repertoires in COVID-19. Only in-frame clones appear in the TCRdb table, and some are missing; sequencing was by immunoSEQ multiplex PCR. This sample has over 100,000 clones; over 70% occur once, and the top ten carry around 4%. The sample consisted of peripheral blood. These receptors came from a human donor in a cohort sampled during active or convalescent COVID-19.

The chain uses TRBV5-8 and TRBJ2-5; 9 nucleotides align to TRBD1. From germline, CDR1 is SGHTS and CDR2 YDEGEE. The CDR3 is made up of 13 amino acids. The junction had 3 bases not matched to a gene; V was cut back by 3 bases and J by 6 bases. CDR3 sequence (DNA): TGTGCCAGCAGCTGGGACAGGGTAAAGACCCAGTACTTC. Its protein product is CASSWDRVKTQYF.

The chain couples TRBV28 to TRBJ2-7; a possible D gene is TRBD2 (6 bases). V was pared by 6 bases and J by 3 bases, with 15 bases between. The CDR3 length is 14 residues. The germline V gene encodes CDR1 MDHEN and CDR2 SYDVKM. In DNA form, the CDR3 reads TGTGCCAGCAGCCCTAGACTAGTGTTCTACGAGCAGTACTTC. Protein: CASSPRLVFYEQYF.

This chain joins TRBV9 and TRBJ1-3, with a possible D match to TRBD1 (5 bases). CDR1 and CDR2 (germline): SGDLS, YYNGEE. CDR3 length: 17 amino acids. The V and J ends lost 0 bases and 4 bases respectively, with 17 bases between them. CDR3 bases: TGTGCCAGCAGCGTAGGGTTGGGCGGGACGGAGGGAAACACCATATATTTT. Residues: CASSVGLGGTEGNTIYF.